Below, 2 T cell receptor beta chains from the same sample are listed, as sequenced in a study of CD8 T cells in Susac syndrome. The RNA, roughly 0.45 to 1 ug, was put through reverse transcription using random hexamers. Via MiXCR, TCRdb re-called the immunoSEQ multiplex PCR reads, giving one row per CDR3 protein. The table records around 200,000 distinct CDR3 sequences, 95% of them present only once. The sequenced sample consisted of CD8+ T cells from PBMCs. These receptors all come from a human donor with Susac syndrome.

This sequence joins TRBV10-2 and TRBJ2-3, with a possible D match to TRBD2 (5 bases). Germline V gene lookup returns CDR1 WSHSY and CDR2 SAAADI. CDR3 length equals 13 residues. V was clipped by 5 bases and J by 6 bases, with 12 bases between them. The CDR3 DNA follows: TGCGCCAGCAGTCGGGGTCAATTCGATACGCAGTATTTT. This codes for CASSRGQFDTQYF.

The CDR3 DNA reads as TGTGCCAGCAGCGTAGGGACAGTCGGCTCCTACGAGCAGTACTTC. This codes for CASSVGTVGSYEQYF. J is TRBJ2-7 and V is TRBV9; a possible D gene is TRBD1 (6 bases). The germline V gene encodes CDR1 SGDLS and CDR2 YYNGEE. This CDR3 spans 15 amino acids. V gave up 0 bases and J gave up 0 bases, with 10 bases separating them. The variable domain in full, completed from reference TRBV9 and TRBJ2-7, reads DSGVTQTPKHLITATGQRVTLRCSPRSGDLSVYWYQQSLDQGLQFLIQYYNGEERAKGNILERFSAQQFPDLHSELNLSSLELGDSALYFCASSVGTVGSYEQYFGPGTRLTVT.